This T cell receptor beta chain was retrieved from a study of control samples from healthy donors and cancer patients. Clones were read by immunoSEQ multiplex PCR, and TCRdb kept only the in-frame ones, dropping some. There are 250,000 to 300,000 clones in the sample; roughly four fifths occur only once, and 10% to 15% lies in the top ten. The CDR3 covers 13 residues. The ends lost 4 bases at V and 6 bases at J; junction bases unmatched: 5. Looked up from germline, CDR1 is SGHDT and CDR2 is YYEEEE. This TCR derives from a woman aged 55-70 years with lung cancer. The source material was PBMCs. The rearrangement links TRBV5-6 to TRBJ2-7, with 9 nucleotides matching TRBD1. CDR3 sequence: CASSLGQGGEQYF. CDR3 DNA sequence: TGTGCCAGCAGCCTGGGACAGGGAGGCGAGCAGTACTTC.